This T cell receptor (beta chain) appears in the sequencing data of a study of CD8+ T cells in alopecia areata. About the study: Administration of oral tofacitinib to treated patients was at 5 to 10 mg twice daily. Treatment with tofacitinib (6 to 18 months) was followed by 6 months off drug.

Turning to this clone: What it recognizes is unknown.

Extracted RNA was reverse transcribed, and the resulting cDNA served as sequencing template. The method was immunoSEQ multiplex PCR; TCRdb's version includes in-frame clones alone and lacks a portion of them. The data contain nearly 95,000 clones, around three quarters of them singletons. Stated treatment: oral pan-JAK inhibitor, 5-10 mg twice daily. Patients with alopecia areata provided lesional scalp punch biopsies as well as peripheral blood. Germline V gives CDR1 MNHNS, CDR2 SASEGT. The CDR3 has 15 amino acids. V lost 2 bases and J lost 2, with 10 bases in between. Findings and limits, study-wide: Scalp samples also contribute reads from the resident alphabeta T cells found in normal skin.

The TCR originated in a human donor with alopecia areata. Source: CD8+ T cells sorted from blood, taken between weeks 43 and 45, from a patient treated with tofacitinib. The chain employs TRBV6-1 and TRBJ2-1, with D perhaps TRBD1 (6 bases). The CDR3 reads CASSENRATYNEQFF. The CDR3 DNA sequence: TGTGCCAGCAGTGAAAACAGGGCAACCTACAATGAGCAGTTCTTC.